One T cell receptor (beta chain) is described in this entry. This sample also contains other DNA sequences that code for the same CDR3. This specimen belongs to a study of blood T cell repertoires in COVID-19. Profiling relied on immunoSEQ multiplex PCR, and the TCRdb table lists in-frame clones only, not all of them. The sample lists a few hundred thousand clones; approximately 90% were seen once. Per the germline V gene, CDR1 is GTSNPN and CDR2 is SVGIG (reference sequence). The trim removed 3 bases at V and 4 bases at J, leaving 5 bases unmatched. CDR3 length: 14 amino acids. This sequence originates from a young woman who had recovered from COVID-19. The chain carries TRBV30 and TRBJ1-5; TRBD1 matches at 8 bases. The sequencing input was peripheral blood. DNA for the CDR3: TGTGCCTGGAGCGCCGGACAGGGAAATCAGCCCCAGCATTTT. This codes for CAWSAGQGNQPQHF. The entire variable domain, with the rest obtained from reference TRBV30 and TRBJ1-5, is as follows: SQTIHQWPATLVQPVGSPLSLECTVEGTSNPNLYWYRQAAGRGLQLLFYSVGIGQISSEVPQNLSASRPQDRQFILSSKKLLLSDSGFYLCAWSAGQGNQPQHFGDGTRLSIL.